This is a list of T cell receptor beta chains from one sample in a study of T cell responses to AZD1222 COVID-19 vaccine. The protocol was immunoSEQ multiplex PCR, while the TCRdb copy is restricted to in-frame clones and leaves out a portion. The sample has over 150,000 clones, about nine tenths seen once; the top ten hold about 1.4%. Source: peripheral blood, taken on day 0 of AZD1222 vaccination. Every receptor here comes from an adult in good health. Both conserved end residues are part of each CDR3. Each record gives: J gene, clone size, D gene, V gene, CDR3 protein, CDR3 DNA. D genes are given only for firm matches. Clone size appears in some rows only: once, few, many, or a class for an expanded clone.

j_call: TRBJ1-2; clone_size: .; d_call: TRBD1; v_call: TRBV9; cdr3_aa: CASSDGTGFYGYTF; cdr3_nt: TGTGCCAGCAGCGACGGGACAGGGTTCTATGGCTACACCTTC
j_call: TRBJ1-2; clone_size: .; d_call: .; v_call: TRBV7-2; cdr3_aa: CASSLESSYGYTF; cdr3_nt: TGTGCCAGCAGCTTAGAGAGTAGCTATGGCTACACCTTC
j_call: TRBJ1-2; clone_size: .; d_call: .; v_call: TRBV30; cdr3_aa: CAWSYRQDGYTF; cdr3_nt: TGTGCCTGGAGTTATAGACAGGATGGCTACACCTTC
j_call: TRBJ1-5; clone_size: once; d_call: .; v_call: TRBV28; cdr3_aa: CAVAGTVQPQHF; cdr3_nt: TGTGCCGTGGCAGGGACGGTTCAGCCCCAGCATTTT
j_call: TRBJ1-5; clone_size: .; d_call: TRBD1; v_call: TRBV4-2; cdr3_aa: CASSQPGQLNQPQHF; cdr3_nt: TGTGCCAGCAGCCAACCGGGACAGTTAAATCAGCCCCAGCATTTT
j_call: TRBJ2-3; clone_size: .; d_call: .; v_call: TRBV2; cdr3_aa: CASNGAHTQYF; cdr3_nt: TGTGCCAGCAACGGGGCGCATACGCAGTATTTT
j_call: TRBJ1-6; clone_size: .; d_call: TRBD1; v_call: TRBV14; cdr3_aa: CASSQEEGDRSSNSPLHF; cdr3_nt: TGTGCCAGCAGCCAAGAAGAGGGGGACAGGTCGTCTAATTCACCCCTCCACTTT
j_call: TRBJ1-1; clone_size: .; d_call: .; v_call: TRBV7-8; cdr3_aa: CASSLIPVERNTEAFF; cdr3_nt: TGTGCCAGCAGCTTAATCCCGGTGGAGCGGAACACTGAAGCTTTCTTT
j_call: TRBJ2-2; clone_size: .; d_call: .; v_call: TRBV7-2; cdr3_aa: CASSVRPNTGELFF; cdr3_nt: TGTGCCAGCAGTGTCCGCCCGAACACCGGGGAGCTGTTTTTT
j_call: TRBJ2-2; clone_size: .; d_call: .; v_call: TRBV9; cdr3_aa: CASSASGGTNTGELFF; cdr3_nt: TGTGCCAGCAGCGCATCCGGGGGAACGAACACCGGGGAGCTGTTTTTT
j_call: TRBJ2-1; clone_size: .; d_call: TRBD2; v_call: TRBV11-3; cdr3_aa: CASSLVSRGDRNEQFF; cdr3_nt: TGTGCCAGCAGCTTAGTATCGCGGGGGGACCGCAATGAGCAGTTCTTC
j_call: TRBJ2-1; clone_size: .; d_call: .; v_call: TRBV18; cdr3_aa: CASSPSGGSYNEQFF; cdr3_nt: TGTGCCAGCTCACCTTCTGGGGGGAGCTACAATGAGCAGTTCTTC
j_call: TRBJ1-2; clone_size: .; d_call: TRBD1; v_call: TRBV5-1; cdr3_aa: CASSFRGTGGHGYTF; cdr3_nt: TGCGCCAGCAGCTTCCGAGGGACAGGGGGCCATGGCTACACCTTC
j_call: TRBJ1-5; clone_size: .; d_call: TRBD1; v_call: TRBV19; cdr3_aa: CASTASAQGPQPQHF; cdr3_nt: TGTGCCAGTACCGCGTCGGCACAGGGGCCTCAGCCCCAGCATTTT
j_call: TRBJ2-5; clone_size: once; d_call: .; v_call: TRBV3-1/TRBV3-2; cdr3_aa: CASSPRGTAAQYF; cdr3_nt: TGTGCCAGCAGCCCTCGCGGGACTGCGGCCCAGTACTTC
j_call: TRBJ1-6; clone_size: .; d_call: TRBD1; v_call: TRBV6-2/TRBV6-3; cdr3_aa: CASSQDRGLRALHF; cdr3_nt: TGTGCCAGCAGCCAGGACAGGGGTCTTCGAGCCCTCCACTTT